This TCR beta chain is from a study of OX40 agonist ivuxolimab in advanced cancers. Study summary: Patients received intravenous ivuxolimab every 2 weeks at 0.01 to 10 mg/kg. Partial responses were recorded for three patients, including one with hepatocellular carcinoma and two with cutaneous melanoma. Study results and limitations: There was clonal expansion of CD4+ and CD8+ blood T cells by week 6 at 0.1 to 3.0 mg/kg. Averaging showed that CD8+ T cells had more expanded clones than CD4+ did.

Turning to this clone: Its antigen is not known.

Assay used: immunoSEQ multiplex PCR; TCRdb lists only in-frame clones, some missing. The data contain around 110,000 clones, around 93% of them seen just once; the ten biggest clones take up around 1.2%. This CDR3 is built from 19 residues. CDR1 is MNHEY, CDR2 SMNVEV, per germline (reference sequence). The V end was cut by 6 bases, the J end by 2 bases, with 27 bases between. The chain employs TRBV27 and TRBJ2-3, with D possibly called TRBD1 or TRBD2 (5 bases each). This TCR was sampled from an adult with an advanced solid tumor such as melanoma, head and neck, liver or kidney cancer. This specimen was CD4+ or CD8+ T cells sorted from blood, taken in a trial of the OX40 agonist ivuxolimab. CDR3 sequence: CASRPGTPLQRGVTDTQYF. As DNA, the CDR3 is TGTGCCAGCAGGCCCGGGACCCCGCTCCAAAGGGGTGTCACAGATACGCAGTATTTT.